These 17 T cell receptor beta chains were all obtained from the same sample, sequenced in a study of control samples from healthy donors and cancer patients. Profiling relied on immunoSEQ multiplex PCR, and the TCRdb table lists in-frame clones only, not all of them. The table has some 79,000 clones, over 85% seen once. Sequencing was done on a sample of PBMCs. Receptors originate from a woman in her forties with lung cancer.

V gene TRBV18 combines with J gene TRBJ1-1; no firm D call. CDR1 and CDR2 (germline): KGHSH, LQKENI. The CDR3 extends over 15 amino acids. V gave up 6 bases and J gave up 0 bases, with 14 bases separating them. Here the CDR3 DNA reads TGTGCCAGCTCCCCCCTCGCGGGCATGAACACTGAAGCTTTCTTT. This sequence encodes CASSPLAGMNTEAFF.

The gene calls are TRBV7-9 and TRBJ2-7, with D uncertain. With 2 bases removed from V and 0 bases from J, the gap between germline ends came to 5 bases. CDR3 size: 13 residues. Germline values: CDR1 SEHNR, CDR2 FQNEAQ (reference sequence). CDR3 region: CASSLSHSYEQYF. As DNA, the CDR3 is TGTGCCAGCAGCTTAAGTCACTCCTACGAGCAGTACTTC.

This rearrangement joins TRBV2 to TRBJ1-5; D is unresolved. In germline, CDR1 is SNHLY, CDR2 FYNNEI. Trimming removed 2 bases at V and 7 bases at J, with 12 bases between. This CDR3 region has 14 residues. CDR3 nucleotide sequence: TGTGCCAGCAGTGAATTGGGGTTGCGACAGCCCCAGCATTTT. It translates to CASSELGLRQPQHF.

V usage is TRBV6-5 and J usage is TRBJ1-4, with unresolved D. This CDR3 region has 15 residues. The germline V gene encodes CDR1 MNHEY and CDR2 SVGAGI. V lost 6 bases to trimming and J lost 4 bases, with 15 bases between them. CDR3 amino acids: CASRARRNLNEKLFF. Written as DNA, the CDR3 is TGTGCCAGCAGGGCGAGACGGAACCTTAATGAAAAACTGTTTTTT.

The chain combines TRBV19 with TRBJ1-5; 9 bases match TRBD1. V gave up 10 bases and J gave up 2 bases; unmatched junction bases: 12. CDR1 is LNHDA, CDR2 SQIVND, per germline (reference sequence). The CDR3 runs 16 residues. CDR3 sequence reads: CATSLQGARGNQPQHF. For the CDR3, the DNA is TGTGCCACCTCCCTACAGGGGGCAAGGGGCAATCAGCCCCAGCATTTT.

The J gene is TRBJ1-6, the V gene TRBV12-5; 7 bases match TRBD1. V lost 6 bases to trimming and J lost 1 base; unmatched junction nucleotides: 6. CDR1 is LGHNT, CDR2 FRNRAP, per germline. The CDR3 contains 16 residues. DNA for the CDR3: TGTGCTAGTGGCTTTGACAGGGTTTCCTATAATTCACCCCTCCACTTT. Residues: CASGFDRVSYNSPLHF.

The CDR3 protein is CASSHELSRGNYEQYF. DNA of the CDR3: TGTGCCAGCAGCCATGAGCTATCGCGGGGAAACTACGAGCAGTACTTC. V and J are TRBV7-9 and TRBJ2-7; a possible D gene is TRBD2 (6 bases). This CDR3 has 16 amino acids. V was pared by 5 bases and J by 3 bases, with 20 bases between. Per germline, CDR1 SEHNR and CDR2 FQNEAQ (reference sequence).

The gene calls are TRBV12-5 and TRBJ1-3, with a tentative D call TRBD1 (6 bases). The germline V gene encodes CDR1 LGHNT and CDR2 FRNRAP. This CDR3 region has 15 residues. V lost 0 bases, J lost 0 bases, and 6 bases lay in between. This CDR3 reads CASGLVQGSGNTIYF. For the CDR3, the DNA is TGTGCTAGTGGTTTGGTACAGGGCTCTGGAAACACCATATATTTT.

This clone was detected once. This chain links TRBV19 with TRBJ1-2; D is undetermined. Trimming pared 5 bases from V and 7 bases from J, leaving 11 bases between. The germline CDR1 and CDR2 sequences are LNHDA and SQIVND (reference sequence). This CDR3 has 12 amino acids. The CDR3: CASSPAGTGYTF. For the CDR3, the DNA is TGTGCCAGTAGTCCCGCCGGAACTGGCTACACCTTC.

The chain has TRBV5-1 and TRBJ1-5, with 8 bases matching TRBD1. Unmatched junction bases numbered 7, after V lost 4 bases and J lost 7 bases. Germline V gene data show CDR1 as SGHRS and CDR2 as YFSETQ. CDR3 size: 14 residues. The CDR3 coding sequence is TGCGCCAGCAGCGTCGGGACAGGAGGGCAGCCCCAGCATTTT. Translation gives CASSVGTGGQPQHF.

This rearrangement joins TRBV19 to TRBJ1-2; perhaps TRBD1 as D (5 bases). V gave up 3 bases and J gave up 8 bases, with 10 bases separating them. The CDR3 has 12 amino acids. Germline values: CDR1 LNHDA, CDR2 SQIVND (reference sequence). This chain's CDR3 is CASSIQGGGYTF. The CDR3 DNA reads as TGTGCCAGTAGTATTCAGGGAGGCGGCTACACCTTC.

This chain joins TRBV18 and TRBJ1-5; D is uncertain. Germline lookup yields CDR1 KGHSH and CDR2 LQKENI. This CDR3 comprises 15 residues. The V end lost 0 bases, the J end lost 2 bases, and 8 bases lay between the germline ends. The CDR3 region is CASSPPHTGNQPQHF. In nucleotides, the CDR3 is TGTGCCAGCTCACCACCGCACACTGGCAATCAGCCCCAGCATTTT.

This chain uses TRBV12-5 with TRBJ2-3; 13 positions agree with TRBD2. With V trimmed by 6 bases and J by 2 bases, 8 bases remained unmatched. Per the germline V gene, CDR1 is LGHNT and CDR2 is FRNRAP. The CDR3 sequence is 17 residues long. CDR3 DNA: TGTGCTAGTGGCCCGGGACTAGCGGGGCCCTTCACAGATACGCAGTATTTT. Translated: CASGPGLAGPFTDTQYF.

The chain couples TRBV5-1 to TRBJ2-3; no clear D. There are 14 residues in the CDR3. V lost 4 bases and J lost 2, with 11 bases in between. Germline V CDR1 and CDR2: SGHRS, YFSETQ. This CDR3 reads CASSKGGNTDTQYF. The CDR3 nucleotides are TGCGCCAGCAGCAAGGGTGGGAACACAGATACGCAGTATTTT.

This chain uses TRBV5-1 with TRBJ1-1; TRBD1 might be the D (5 bases). V was shortened by 2 bases and J by 3 bases, with 11 bases between the two germline ends. There are 14 residues in the CDR3. CDR1 and CDR2 (germline): SGHRS, YFSETQ. CDR3 coding DNA: TGCGCCAGCAGCTTCAGGGAATTCGACACTGAAGCTTTCTTT. Translated, it gives CASSFREFDTEAFF.

The J gene is TRBJ2-1, the V gene TRBV2; tentatively, D is TRBD2 (6 bases). V was pared by 6 bases and J by 4 bases, with 19 bases between. In germline, CDR1 is SNHLY, CDR2 FYNNEI. The CDR3 covers 16 residues. CDR3 DNA sequence: TGTGCCAGCAGCGACGGGGCCGGGGGTCGATACAATGAGCAGTTCTTC. Translated: CASSDGAGGRYNEQFF.

The chain employs TRBV7-9 and TRBJ2-1; tentative D call: TRBD1 (7 bases). In germline, CDR1 is SEHNR, CDR2 FQNEAQ (reference sequence). The CDR3 covers 13 residues. V lost 4 bases to trimming and J lost 9 bases, with 13 bases between them. CDR3: CASSSQGEVEQFF. DNA for the CDR3: TGTGCCAGCAGCTCTCAGGGGGAGGTTGAGCAGTTCTTC.